This TCR beta chain is drawn from a study of shared clonotypes between healthy human individuals. Study-wide background: For every donor, three CD4 naive, three CD4 memory, two CD8 naive and one CD8 memory plates were used. General study points: Rarefaction analysis demonstrated incomplete sorted-subset sequencing notwithstanding large depth. Non-shared clonotypes had lower generation probabilities than those shared by all four donors. The authors expected sequencing depth to affect clonotype sharing among donors.

V lost 2 bases to trimming and J lost 3 bases; unmatched junction nucleotides: 5. The CDR3 is 15 amino acids. Germline V gene data show CDR1 as LNHNV and CDR2 as YYDKDF (reference sequence). A single count supports this clone. Its target is unknown. Produced via immunoSEQ multiplex PCR; TCRdb's table is partial and in-frame only. This sample carries a few million clones, over 85% of them seen once, and the ten largest clones take 0.39%. V and J are TRBV15 and TRBJ1-1, with TRBD1 matching over 8 bases. The sequenced sample consisted of naive CD4+ T cells from PBMCs. Subset given: CD45RA+ positively selected. This receptor was obtained from a man between 18 and 29 years old in good health. Some clones in this sample may be carry-over from other donors' samples. Written as DNA, the CDR3 is TGTGCCACCAGCAGAACGACAGGGGCGGACACTGAAGCTTTCTTT. It is translated as CATSRTTGADTEAFF.